This T cell receptor beta chain was captured by sequencing in a study of T-cell memory formation after mild COVID-19. Study in general: Largely, TCR clusters stayed within a single donor.

Whole-study results and caveats: Day 15 to 85 contractors were CD4/CD8 balanced; later expanders leaned CD4+. Mainly in CM and EM were contracting CD4+ clones; CD8+ were in EMRA.

Employing constant-segment primers, 5'RACE generated TCR alpha and TCR beta cDNA libraries bearing sample barcodes and UMIs. TCRdb re-called the 5' RACE reads with MiXCR, one entry per CDR3 protein. The sample yields approximately 44,000 distinct CDR3 sequences, 7.3% seen once. As for this clonotype: The antigen is unknown.

V lost 1 base and J 1 base, leaving 10 bases between the germline ends. This CDR3 has 16 amino acids. Sample: PBMCs or a T cell subset sorted from them (not recorded which). The V call is TRBV12-3 or TRBV12-4, the J call TRBJ2-2; a possible D gene is TRBD2 (6 bases). This TCR came from a man between 18 and 35 years old who had mild COVID-19 (a few samples of this study predate the infection). Cell type and time point are not known. CDR3 nucleotide sequence: TGTGCCAGCAGTTTAGTGGCGGGGAGGAACACCGGGGAGCTGTTTTTT. It translates to CASSLVAGRNTGELFF.